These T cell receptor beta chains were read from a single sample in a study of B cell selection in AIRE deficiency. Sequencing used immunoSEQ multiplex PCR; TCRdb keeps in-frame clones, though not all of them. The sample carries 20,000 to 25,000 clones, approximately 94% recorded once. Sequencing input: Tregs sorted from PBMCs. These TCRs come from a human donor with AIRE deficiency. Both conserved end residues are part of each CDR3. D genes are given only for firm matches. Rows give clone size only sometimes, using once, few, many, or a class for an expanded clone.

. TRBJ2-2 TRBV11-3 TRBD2 CASAGGGLDTGELFF TGTGCCAGCGCGGGCGGGGGACTGGACACCGGGGAGCTGTTTTTT
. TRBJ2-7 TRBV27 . CASSFARGSGEQYF TGTGCCAGCAGTTTTGCTAGGGGGTCTGGGGAGCAGTACTTC
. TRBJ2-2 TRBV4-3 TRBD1 CASSRPIGTGVPGELFF TGCGCCAGCAGCCGGCCTATCGGGACAGGGGTTCCCGGGGAGCTGTTTTTT
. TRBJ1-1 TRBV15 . CATSRDVLSNTEAFF TGTGCCACCAGCAGAGACGTGCTTTCGAACACTGAAGCTTTCTTT
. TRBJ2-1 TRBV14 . CASSQVGLYNEQFF TGTGCCAGCAGCCAAGTCGGACTCTACAATGAGCAGTTCTTC
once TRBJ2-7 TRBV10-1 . CASAGSSYEQYF TGCGCCAGCGCTGGAAGCTCCTACGAGCAGTACTTC
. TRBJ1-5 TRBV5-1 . CASSLGTTNQPQHF TGCGCCAGCAGCTTGGGTACAACAAATCAGCCCCAGCATTTT
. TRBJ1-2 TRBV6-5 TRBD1 CASSYPGGKWGYTF TGTGCCAGCAGTTACCCAGGGGGCAAATGGGGCTACACCTTC
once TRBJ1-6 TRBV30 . CACSGPILSNSPLHF TGTGCCTGTTCCGGACCGATACTTTCTAATTCACCCCTCCACTTT
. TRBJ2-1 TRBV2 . CASSRGTPSSYNEQFF TGTGCCAGCTCACGAGGGACGCCGAGCTCCTACAATGAGCAGTTCTTC
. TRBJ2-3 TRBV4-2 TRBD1 CASSPGQGAWDTQYF TGTGCCAGCAGCCCCGGACAGGGGGCATGGGATACGCAGTATTTT
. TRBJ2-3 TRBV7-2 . CASSLGRAVGTDTQYF TGTGCCAGCAGCTTAGGAAGGGCGGTGGGCACAGATACGCAGTATTTT
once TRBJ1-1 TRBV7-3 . CASSLDRSTEAFF TGTGCCAGCAGCTTAGACAGAAGCACTGAAGCTTTCTTT
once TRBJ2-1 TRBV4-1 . CASSPLRMNEQFF TGCGCCAGCAGCCCCCTTCGGATGAATGAGCAGTTCTTC
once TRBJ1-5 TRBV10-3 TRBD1 CAIQSLAGGVSNQPQHF TGTGCCATCCAGAGTCTGGCAGGGGGCGTTAGCAATCAGCCCCAGCATTTT
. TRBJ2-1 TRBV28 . CASSLAGLDEQFF TGTGCCAGCAGCCTCGCAGGGCTCGATGAGCAGTTCTTC
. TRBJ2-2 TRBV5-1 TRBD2 CASSSLAGGPMYTGELFF TGCGCCAGCAGCTCTTTAGCGGGAGGGCCTATGTACACCGGGGAGCTGTTTTTT
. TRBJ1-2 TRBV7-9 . CASSLGLKTGTDNYGYTF TGTGCCAGCAGCTTGGGCTTGAAAACCGGGACGGATAACTATGGCTACACCTTC
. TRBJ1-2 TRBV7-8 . CASSLAGYDYGYTF TGTGCCAGCAGCTTAGCTGGGTACGACTATGGCTACACCTTC
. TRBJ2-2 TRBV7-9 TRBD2 CASSSGLAAGELFF TGTGCCAGCAGCTCGGGACTAGCGGCCGGGGAGCTGTTTTTT
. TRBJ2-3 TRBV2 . CASRPGTDTQYF TGTGCCAGCAGGCCGGGCACAGATACGCAGTATTTT